The following is a T cell receptor (beta chain) sequence with its context. This clone was seen a handful of times. Its antigen is not yet known. Nothing much larger sits one base from this clone, and base qualities are not available. The germline V gene (reference sequence) specifies GTSNPN as CDR1 and SVGIG as CDR2. Trimming leaves V shorter by 0 bases and J shorter by 10 bases, with the junction holding 4 bases beyond the gene matches. From the cysteine up to the phenylalanine, the CDR3 has a length of 12 residues. Of the read, only the CDR3 DNA is kept; its 36 bases are in frame from base 1. A single peripheral blood draw of 95 to 150 mL on average was collected from each donor into heparinised tubes. A BD FACSAria II and a panel including CD45RO, CCR7, CD25, CD127, CD95 and CD27 were used to sort naive, central memory, regulatory and stem cell-like memory CD4+ T cells. Every sorted population had a purity above 95%. PBMCs were isolated right away by Lymphoprep density gradient centrifugation and were stained directly, without culture. So that batch effects would be minimized, each experiment stained and sorted samples in pairs, pairing one healthy donor with one patient.

The data are from a study of beta chain features in type 1 diabetes (dated by TCRdb to the late 2010s). With respect to the entire study: Mean age, gender distribution, total cell number and subset yield did not differ between patients and healthy donors. In the study, TCRB repertoires of sorted circulating CD4+ T cell subsets from recently diagnosed type 1 diabetes patients were compared with those of matched healthy donors. A total of under 120,000,000 sorted cells were examined across all samples, and RNA yield correlated strongly with the number of cells per subset. Whereas all 28 donors provided naive and central memory subsets, regulatory and stem cell-like memory subsets were isolated from just 8 patients and roughly eight healthy donors. Results the study describes overall, beyond this receptor: Because cDNA rather than genomic DNA was sequenced, highly expressing activated cells could have been over-represented, although no difference in activation and CD3 levels was found between groups. HLA sub-analyses involved small numbers of individuals, so any influence of HLA type on TCRB rearrangement remained unresolved. Naive, central memory and regulatory TCRB repertoires appeared to be more alike among patients than among healthy donors. PCR may preferentially amplify shorter templates, but because patient and control samples were amplified and corrected together, any resulting skew would affect both groups equally. Type 1 diabetes patients showed a moderate but significant shortening of TCRB CDR3 length in all four CD4+ subsets. Fewer insertions and more nucleotide deletions at VDJ recombination sites were observed in patients with type 1 diabetes, implying thymic rearrangement abnormalities.

All of the isolated RNA was reverse transcribed with the High Capacity cDNA Reverse Transcription Kit, so expressed TCRB transcripts were sequenced. Naive, central memory and regulatory T cell samples underwent deep immunoSEQ sequencing, averaging roughly 3.4 million total reads per sample. Sorted cells were lysed in RLT buffer and RNA was extracted with DNase-treated RNeasy Micro or Mini kits, depending on cell number. To prevent cross-contamination, every cell subset was processed on its own, while patient and healthy donor samples were processed together. The immunoSEQ multiplex PCR was used to amplify TCRB sequences from cDNA, yielding 87-bp fragments that span the CDR3 region. The amplicons were sequenced using the Illumina HiSeq platform. Turning to the authors' computational methods: PCR bias was corrected computationally using synthetic template baselines, and reads within Hamming distance 2 were collapsed, with unmergeable singletons discarded. By aligning reads against IMGT, V, D and J genes, CDR3 length, and insertions or deletions at six rearrangement sites were assigned. Clonotype counts were normalized to sorted cell number within each subset before computing true diversity and Gini coefficients with the tcR R package. The overlap coefficient, calculated on TCRB nucleotide sequences, was used to quantify repertoire sharing. Sourced from immuneACCESS, this table was stored by TCRdb with only in-frame sequences that have V and J called. A share of the clones is absent; for the studies checked, an unresolved V gene accounts for under half, and the remainder has no known explanation. The V and J calls and the clone size are those of that table, but D and trimming were determined from the DNA. This sample comprises roughly 150,000 clones, approximately 9% of them detected only once. The ten largest clonotypes hold roughly 2.5% of the sample.

The specimen was central memory CD4+ T cells from blood. This TCR derives from a woman between 18 and 30 years old in good health. The chain is made from TRBV30 and TRBJ1-1; the central 8 bases match TRBD1. The DNA reads as follows: TGTGCCTGGAGTGTGCCAGGGGGCATAGCTTTCTTT. The encoded protein is CAWSVPGGIAFF.